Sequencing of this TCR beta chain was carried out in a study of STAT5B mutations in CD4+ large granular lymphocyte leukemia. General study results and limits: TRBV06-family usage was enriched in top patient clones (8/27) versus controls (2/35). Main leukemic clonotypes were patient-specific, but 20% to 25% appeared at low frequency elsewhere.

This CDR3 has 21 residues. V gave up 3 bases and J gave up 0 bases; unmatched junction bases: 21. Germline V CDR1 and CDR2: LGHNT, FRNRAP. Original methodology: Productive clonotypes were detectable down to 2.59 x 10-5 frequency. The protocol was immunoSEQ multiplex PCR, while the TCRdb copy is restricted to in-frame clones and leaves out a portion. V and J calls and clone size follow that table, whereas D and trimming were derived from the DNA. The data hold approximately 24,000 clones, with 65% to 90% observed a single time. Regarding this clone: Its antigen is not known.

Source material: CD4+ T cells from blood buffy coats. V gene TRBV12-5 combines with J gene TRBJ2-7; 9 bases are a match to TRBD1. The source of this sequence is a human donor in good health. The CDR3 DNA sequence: TGTGCTAGTGGTTTATCAGCCACCGGGACAGGGTTTCAGCTGCCCTCCTACGAGCAGTACTTC. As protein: CASGLSATGTGFQLPSYEQYF.